These T cell receptor beta chains were read from a single sample in a study of CD8 T cells in Susac syndrome. TCRdb ran MiXCR on the immunoSEQ multiplex PCR reads and lists one entry per CDR3 protein. In the table there are 120,000 or so distinct CDR3 sequences, 93% of which are singletons. What was sequenced was CD4+ T cells from PBMCs. These receptor sequences come from a human donor with multiple sclerosis. Both conserved end residues are part of each CDR3. Each record gives: V gene, J gene, clone size, D gene, CDR3 protein, CDR3 DNA. D genes are given only for firm matches. For some rows the clone size is stated as once, few or many, or as a class when expanded; others skip it.

TRBV5-1	TRBJ2-1	NA	NA	CASSPRDLPDNEQFF	TGCGCCAGCAGCCCGCGGGACCTTCCCGACAATGAGCAGTTCTTC
TRBV5-6	TRBJ1-1	NA	NA	CASSYPPNTEAFF	TGTGCCAGCAGCTACCCCCCGAACACTGAAGCTTTCTTT
TRBV2	TRBJ2-7	NA	TRBD2	CASTGGGHYEQYF	TGTGCCAGCACAGGCGGGGGTCACTACGAGCAGTACTTC
TRBV20-1	TRBJ2-1	once	TRBD1	CSARLPGQGGNEQFF	TGCAGTGCTAGGCTCCCGGGACAGGGTGGGAATGAGCAGTTCTTC
TRBV5-1	TRBJ1-1	NA	NA	CASSLMAGSDTEAFF	TGCGCCAGCAGCTTGATGGCAGGGTCGGACACTGAAGCTTTCTTT
TRBV30	TRBJ2-2	NA	NA	CAWINTGELFF	TGTGCCTGGATTAACACCGGGGAGCTGTTTTTT
TRBV30	TRBJ2-3	NA	TRBD2	CAWSVQAGSTDTQYF	TGTGCCTGGAGTGTACAAGCGGGATCAACAGATACGCAGTATTTT
TRBV20-1	TRBJ1-4	NA	NA	CSANPPFAGAQAGEKLFF	TGCAGTGCTAACCCCCCTTTTGCAGGGGCGCAGGCGGGAGAAAAACTGTTTTTT
TRBV12-3/TRBV12-4	TRBJ2-2	NA	NA	CASSSFQGDTGELFF	TGTGCCAGCAGTTCCTTCCAGGGTGACACCGGGGAGCTGTTTTTT
TRBV7-9	TRBJ2-7	few	TRBD1	CASSTPGQASYEQYF	TGTGCCAGCAGCACACCGGGACAGGCCTCCTACGAGCAGTACTTC
TRBV9	TRBJ2-4	NA	NA	CASSVDREDIQYF	TGTGCCAGCAGCGTAGACAGGGAGGACATTCAGTACTTC
TRBV4-2	TRBJ2-3	once	NA	CASSQDQAYFRTDTQYF	TGTGCCAGCAGCCAAGATCAGGCGTATTTCCGCACAGATACGCAGTATTTT
TRBV20-1	TRBJ1-1	NA	NA	CSAWVGRAGVNTEVFF	TGCAGTGCTTGGGTGGGCAGGGCGGGAGTGAACACTGAAGTTTTCTTT
TRBV13	TRBJ2-4	NA	TRBD1	CASSSQGLHIQYF	TGTGCCAGCAGCTCACAGGGGTTGCACATTCAGTACTTC
TRBV7-2	TRBJ2-1	NA	NA	CASSLFAGSYNEQFF	TGTGCCAGCAGCTTATTTGCGGGGTCCTACAATGAGCAGTTCTTC
TRBV7-6	TRBJ2-7	NA	NA	CASSPRTGSSYEQYF	TGTGCCAGCAGCCCCCGGACTGGCAGCTCCTACGAGCAGTACTTC
TRBV11-2	TRBJ1-2	NA	NA	CASSSTRDRDLLSGYTF	TGTGCCAGCAGCTCAACTAGGGATCGGGACCTGCTCTCTGGCTACACCTTC
TRBV7-2	TRBJ1-6	NA	TRBD1	CASSLDGTAYNSPLHF	TGTGCCAGCAGCTTAGACGGGACAGCCTATAATTCACCCCTCCACTTT
TRBV30	TRBJ2-7	NA	NA	CAWSVLGNEQYF	TGTGCCTGGAGTGTACTGGGGAACGAGCAGTACTTC
TRBV7-9	TRBJ1-1	NA	NA	CASSLAVSGTEAFF	TGTGCCAGCAGCTTAGCGGTCTCGGGGACTGAAGCTTTCTTT
TRBV12-3/TRBV12-4	TRBJ1-6	NA	TRBD1	CASSFGAGTGLTPLHF	TGTGCCAGCAGTTTTGGCGCCGGGACAGGGCTTACACCCCTCCACTTT
TRBV29-1	TRBJ2-7	once	NA	CSVPTATGYEQYF	TGCAGCGTGCCGACAGCCACGGGATACGAGCAGTACTTC
TRBV29-1	TRBJ1-6	NA	NA	CSVGHTEDSPLHF	TGCAGCGTTGGGCACACGGAGGATTCACCCCTCCACTTT
TRBV30	TRBJ1-2	NA	NA	CATNGDSGNYGYTF	TGTGCCACCAATGGAGACAGCGGAAATTATGGCTACACCTTC
TRBV12-3/TRBV12-4	TRBJ2-7	NA	NA	CASRKQGYEQYF	TGTGCCAGCAGAAAACAGGGCTACGAGCAGTACTTC
TRBV2	TRBJ1-1	NA	NA	CASSETTVAKGAFF	TGTGCCAGCAGTGAAACTACAGTGGCTAAAGGGGCTTTCTTT